The next 11 T cell receptor beta chains were all read from a single sample in a study of blood T cell repertoires in COVID-19. Using immunoSEQ multiplex PCR, the repertoire was profiled, and TCRdb retains in-frame clones only, with some absent. The table records 130,000 or so clones, about 83% of them present only once. The sample taken for sequencing was peripheral blood. The receptors here all came from a man aged 45-60 years with acute or convalescent COVID-19.

This rearrangement joins TRBV2 to TRBJ1-2, with D possibly matching TRBD1 (6 bases). The CDR3 runs 13 residues. The V gene lost 5 bases and the J gene lost 3 bases, with 10 bases spanning the gap. Germline V gives CDR1 SNHLY, CDR2 FYNNEI. DNA of the CDR3: TGTGCCAGCAGTTCTCAGGGGTACTATGGCTACACCTTC. It specifies CASSSQGYYGYTF.

The gene calls are TRBV28 and TRBJ2-4, with a weak D call TRBD2 (6 bases). This CDR3 has 13 amino acids. Trimming took 4 bases from V and 8 from J, leaving 12 bases between them. Germline lookup yields CDR1 MDHEN and CDR2 SYDVKM. The DNA of the CDR3 is TGTGCCAGCAGTTCCTCGGGGGTCTACATTCAGTACTTC. It codes for CASSSSGVYIQYF.

This chain joins TRBV3-1 (or the pseudogene TRBV3-2) and TRBJ2-2, with D maybe TRBD1 (5 bases). The CDR3 is 15 residues long. The germline gives CDR1 LGHDT, CDR2 YNNKEL (reference sequence). V was cut by 3 bases and J by 0 bases, with 8 bases left in between. The CDR3 loop is CASSHQGTNTGELFF. CDR3 nucleotide sequence: TGTGCCAGCAGCCACCAGGGTACGAACACCGGGGAGCTGTTTTTT.

This chain uses TRBV4-1 with TRBJ1-5; D might be TRBD1 (6 bases). V was trimmed by 4 bases and J by 0 bases, leaving 7 bases between them. Germline CDR1 is MGHRA and CDR2 is YSYEKL. This CDR3 contains 14 residues. As DNA, the CDR3 is TGCGCCAGCAGCCCGGACAGTAGCAATCAGCCCCAGCATTTT. It specifies CASSPDSSNQPQHF.

The chain is built from TRBV6-5 and TRBJ2-5, with D perhaps TRBD2 (6 bases). Trimming took 6 bases from V and 3 from J, leaving 14 bases between them. The germline V gene has CDR1 MNHEY and CDR2 SVGAGI. The CDR3 consists of 14 residues. In DNA form, the CDR3 reads TGTGCCAGCAGATGGGGACTTGTCGAAGAGACCCAGTACTTC. Protein product: CASRWGLVEETQYF.

The chain recombines TRBV5-6 with TRBJ2-7; TRBD1 matches 7 bases. V trimming: 4 bases; J trimming: 4 bases; junction bases outside the gene matches: 5. The CDR3 is 13 residues long. Germline V gene sequence: CDR1 SGHDT, CDR2 YYEEEE. The CDR3: CASSRQGFYEQYV. CDR3 nucleotide sequence: TGTGCCAGCAGCCGACAGGGATTTTACGAGCAGTACGTC.

The rearrangement joins TRBV5-5 to TRBJ1-2; no firm D call. Trimming shortened V by 4 bases and J by 3 bases, and 16 bases separated the two germline ends. CDR1 and CDR2 from the germline V gene are SGHKS and YYEKEE (reference sequence). This CDR3 has 15 residues. The CDR3 is CASSRGRVLDYGYTF. Written as DNA, the CDR3 is TGTGCCAGCAGCCGGGGTCGGGTTCTGGACTATGGCTACACCTTC.

The CDR3 loop reads CASSLEDRTLIDPNYGYTF. The CDR3 DNA reads as TGCGCCAGCAGCTTGGAGGACAGAACCCTGATCGACCCCAACTATGGCTACACCTTC. The chain combines TRBV5-1 with TRBJ1-2, with D possibly TRBD1 on 6 matching bases. V was cut by 0 bases and J by 2 bases, with 23 bases left in between. Germline V lookup: CDR1 SGHRS, CDR2 YFSETQ. The CDR3 is 19 amino acids.

The chain carries TRBV11-3 and TRBJ2-3, with a tentative D call TRBD2 (7 bases). Trimming shortened V by 2 bases and J by 4 bases, and 25 bases separated the two germline ends. The CDR3 has 19 residues. Germline-derived CDR1 and CDR2 are SGHNT and YENEEA. This CDR3 is CASSLSALGARGGPDTQYF. DNA for the CDR3: TGTGCCAGCAGCTTATCCGCTTTGGGGGCCCGGGGAGGGCCAGATACGCAGTATTTT. The whole variable domain, remainder taken from reference TRBV11-3 and TRBJ2-3, is EAGVVQSPRYKIIEKKQPVAFWCNPISGHNTLYWYLQNLGQGPELLIRYENEEAVDDSQLPKDRFSAERLKGVDSTLKIQPAELGDSAVYLCASSLSALGARGGPDTQYFGPGTRLTVL.

The rearrangement links TRBV10-1 to TRBJ2-1, with TRBD1 matching over 7 bases. The CDR3 totals 15 residues. Losses at the gene ends were 2 bases for V and 3 bases for J; bases not matched to a gene: 4. The germline V gene has CDR1 WNHNN and CDR2 SYGVQD (reference sequence). For the CDR3, the DNA is TGCGCCAGCAGTGAGGAGGGGGCCCGCTACAATGAGCAGTTCTTC. It specifies CASSEEGARYNEQFF.

The chain combines TRBV5-6 with TRBJ2-2; D not resolved. Trimming left V 7 bases short and J 5 bases short, with 6 bases between. The V gene's germline CDR1 is SGHDT and CDR2 YYEEEE. CDR3 length equals 11 residues. The CDR3 bases are TGTGCCAGCCATCGGACCGGGGAGCTGTTTTTT. Amino acid sequence: CASHRTGELFF. Complete variable domain (other parts from reference TRBV5-6 and TRBJ2-2): DAGVTQSPTHLIKTRGQQVTLRCSPKSGHDTVSWYQQALGQGPQFIFQYYEEEERQRGNFPDRFSGHQFPNYSSELNVNALLLGDSALYLCASHRTGELFFGEGSRLTVL.